This T cell receptor beta chain was profiled in a study of metastatic and nonmetastatic thyroid tumors. Study information: Both malignant and benign thyroid patients supplied peripheral blood and tumor or nodule tissue samples, across which the repertoires of these patients were then compared. Points from the study as a whole: Across blood and tumor, TCR beta diversity in malignant thyroid tumors was reportedly significantly higher than in benign nodules.

Original data processing: CDR3 differences across clinicopathological groups were used to build a distant-metastasis classifier for papillary thyroid cancer. TCRdb re-clonotyped the PCR reads via MiXCR. The V and J calls and clone size come from TCRdb's table, not from the authors' own analysis. Among over 25,000 clones listed, 18% were seen once. Germline assignment: CDR1 SSHAT and CDR2 FNYEAQ (reference sequence). The CDR3 runs to 16 residues. This clone was seen at least ten times. The antigen is undetermined. At one of its ends the junction is not consistent with the germline gene, which may arise from a read error. Not a single patient had been given any form of treatment at any point before undergoing thyroid surgery.

The sequenced sample consisted of blood. The chain employs TRBV7-7 and TRBJ2-7; no firm D call. The receptor comes from a female donor with papillary thyroid cancer or a benign thyroid nodule (not recorded which). Some clones in this sample may be carry-over from other donors' samples. The CDR3 nucleotides are TGTGCTAGCAGCTTAGGGTTTCCGTCGGATGGCTACGAGCAGTACTTC. Translation gives CASSLGFPSDGYEQYF.